This TCR beta chain was documented in a study of control samples from healthy donors and cancer patients. Per germline, CDR1 MGHDK and CDR2 SYGVNS. Trimming took off 2 bases at V and 4 bases at J, with 17 bases between the two ends. The CDR3 is 17 residues long. Method: immunoSEQ multiplex PCR; TCRdb's copy keeps in-frame clones and lacks some. The repertoire holds tens of thousands of clones, with around 79% as singletons. Material: PBMCs. This receptor was identified in a man aged 55 to 70 with head and neck cancer. V is TRBV25-1 and J is TRBJ1-4; no firm D call. The CDR3 here is CASSELRLDGINEKLFF. CDR3 nucleotides: TGTGCCAGCAGTGAACTGCGGCTTGACGGGATTAATGAAAAACTGTTTTTT. The full variable domain, completed using reference TRBV25-1 and TRBJ1-4, is EADIYQTPRYLVIGTGKKITLECSQTMGHDKMYWYQQDPGMELHLIHYSYGVNSTEKGDLSSESTVSRIRTEHFPLTLESARPSHTSQYLCASSELRLDGINEKLFFGSGTQLSVL.